This TCR beta chain originates from a study of circulating and synovial CD4+ cells in juvenile arthritis (dated by TCRdb to about 2014). In terms of the full investigation: TCRbeta CDR3 repertoires of circulating HLA-DR+ CD4 T cells, bulk blood CD4 T cells and synovial CD4 T cells were compared within each patient. Repertoire sequencing was performed with the aim of confirming enrichment of synovial clonotypes in a circulating synovial-like CD4 T cell subset. Here is what the overall study found, with its caveats: Traditional Vbeta family usage analysis did not detect the difference between circulating pathogenic-like lymphocytes and bulk blood T cells. Because overlap with synovium was found to increase with sequencing depth, the full repertoire overlap was likely underestimated by the measured shared-clonotype fractions. Because CPL samples and bulk blood CD4 samples differed in T cell genome counts by at least an order of magnitude, sample-size effects were addressed. Synovial and circulating pathogenic-like lymphocyte repertoires were less diverse than bulk blood CD4 repertoires, and some CPL samples were as oligoclonal as synovium. Circulating pathogenic-like lymphocytes clustered together with synovial T cells and shared a substantially larger fraction of CDR3 sequences with synovium than bulk blood did.

The sequenced samples were obtained from patients with active juvenile idiopathic arthritis. Cells were sorted immediately after thawing, with dead cells excluded using Live/Dead Fixable Near-IR Stain. V drops 6 bases and J drops 4 bases, leaving 6 bases in between. CDR3 length: 11 amino acids, cysteine to phenylalanine. The CDR3 DNA has 33 bases and is translated from base 1. Taken from the germline V gene, the CDR1 and CDR2 loops are MNHEY and SVGAGI. Library generation was performed with the immunoSEQ multiplex PCR assay. TCRbeta CDR3 sequencing was carried out by an external provider as a commercial service. In the original analysis: Productive nucleotide sequences and amino acid sequences obtained through in silico translation were used in the analyses. Diversity was measured with Renyi entropy across alpha values, using the median of 200 repeated subsamples to equalise sample size. For clustering, the distance between each pair of repertoires was computed as one minus the Chao-modified Jaccard index, which corrected for under-sampling. Frequency-weighted overlap with synovial clonotypes was computed over 200 sample sizes, 200 draws without replacement each, and reported at the smaller sample's size. TCRdb's version of the immuneACCESS table is confined to in-frame rearrangements and falls short of the full clone set. An unresolved V gene accounts for under half of the shortfall where checked; the remainder is of unknown origin. Clone size and the V and J calls come from that table; the DNA yielded D and trimming. For this sample there are about 32,000 clones; 93% appear just once. In total, the top ten clones hold about 3% of the sample.

Turning to this clone: Its antigen is not yet known. Per-base qualities were not stored, and no clone one base away is much larger.

The clonotype comes from a human donor with juvenile idiopathic arthritis. This sequence uses TRBV6-5 and TRBJ1-2; the D gene is unclear. Input material: CD4+ T cells from blood. The DNA sequence follows: TGTGCCAGCAGCTCCTCCTATGGCTACACCTTC. It translates to CASSSSYGYTF.